This entry lists 20 T cell receptor beta chains sequenced from one sample in a study of T cell responses to AZD1222 COVID-19 vaccine. Libraries were prepared by immunoSEQ multiplex PCR; TCRdb keeps only in-frame clonotypes and omits some of them. The sample includes roughly 150,000 clones, 90% to 95% seen only once; the top ten take 4% to 5.5%. The sequencing used peripheral blood, collected on day 0 of AZD1222 vaccination. Receptor source: an adult in good health.

The chain recombines TRBV3-1 (or the pseudogene TRBV3-2) with TRBJ2-7; a weak D match, TRBD2 (6 bases). Germline assignment: CDR1 LGHDT and CDR2 YNNKEL (reference sequence). The CDR3 consists of 15 residues. The V and J ends lost 0 bases and 6 bases respectively, with 15 bases between them. CDR3 in DNA: TGTGCCAGCAGCCAAGATACTTGGGGGGAGGCCGAGCAGTACTTC. Translated: CASSQDTWGEAEQYF.

The gene calls are TRBV7-9 and TRBJ1-5; D uncertain. This CDR3 region has 13 residues. Trimming shortened V by 3 bases and J by 7 bases, and 10 bases separated the two germline ends. The V gene's germline CDR1 is SEHNR and CDR2 FQNEAQ (reference sequence). This chain's CDR3 is CASSFTGVQPQHF. CDR3 bases: TGTGCCAGCAGCTTTACTGGGGTACAGCCCCAGCATTTT.

The J gene is TRBJ1-2, the V gene TRBV7-9, with TRBD1 identical over 7 bases. In germline, CDR1 is SEHNR, CDR2 FQNEAQ (reference sequence). This CDR3 spans 17 amino acids. Trimming removed 5 bases from V and 2 bases from J; junction bases left unmatched: 14. In nucleotides, the CDR3 is TGTGCCAGCAGCCTCACCCAGGGACAGCTCCAAAACTATGGCTACACCTTC. As protein: CASSLTQGQLQNYGYTF.

This clone was observed a few times. CDR3 amino acids: CASSFGQVQKYEQYF. In DNA, the CDR3 is TGTGCCAGCAGCTTTGGACAGGTTCAAAAGTACGAGCAGTACTTC. The chain links TRBV7-9 to TRBJ2-7, with 7 bases matching TRBD1. Trimming cost V 3 bases and J 4 bases; bases outside gene matches: 9. The CDR3 runs to 15 residues. The germline gives CDR1 SEHNR, CDR2 FQNEAQ (reference sequence).

The chain couples TRBV5-1 to TRBJ2-1, with D uncertain. Germline V CDR1 and CDR2: SGHRS, YFSETQ. CDR3 length: 14 amino acids. V was shortened by 4 bases and J by 0 bases, with 8 bases between the two germline ends. The DNA of the CDR3 is TGCGCCAGCAGCCCGGGCAGCTCCTACAATGAGCAGTTCTTC. It yields the protein CASSPGSSYNEQFF. Drawing the rest from reference TRBV5-1 and TRBJ2-1, the complete variable domain is KAGVTQTPRYLIKTRGQQVTLSCSPISGHRSVSWYQQTPGQGLQFLFEYFSETQRNKGNFPGRFSGRQFSNSRSEMNVSTLELGDSALYLCASSPGSSYNEQFFGPGTRLTVL.

The rearrangement links TRBV27 to TRBJ1-2; D is ambiguous. Trimming removed 0 bases from V and 5 bases from J, with 19 bases in between. The CDR3 consists of 17 residues. CDR1 and CDR2 (germline): MNHEY, SMNVEV (reference sequence). The CDR3 region has the DNA TGTGCCAGCAGTTTATCTTTTCGACGGACGGAAGAATATGGCTACACCTTC. Protein product: CASSLSFRRTEEYGYTF.

The genes are TRBV19 and TRBJ1-2, with D uncertain. Germline values: CDR1 LNHDA, CDR2 SQIVND (reference sequence). With 4 bases removed from V and 0 bases from J, the gap between germline ends came to 15 bases. There are 16 residues in the CDR3. This CDR3 is CASSSRPGPSNYGYTF. The CDR3 DNA reads TGTGCCAGTAGTAGTCGCCCAGGACCTTCTAACTATGGCTACACCTTC.

The V and J genes are TRBV19 and TRBJ2-7; 8 bases match TRBD1. With 3 bases clipped from V and 5 bases from J, the junction kept 6 bases outside the gene matches. Germline CDR1 and CDR2: LNHDA and SQIVND (reference sequence). The CDR3 consists of 14 residues. CDR3 in amino acids: CASSITGQGDEQYF. Written as DNA, the CDR3 is TGTGCCAGTAGTATCACAGGACAGGGAGACGAGCAGTACTTC.

This chain joins TRBV7-9 and TRBJ2-7, with 12 positions matching TRBD1. This CDR3 is 15 amino acids long. Germline CDR1 and CDR2: SEHNR and FQNEAQ (reference sequence). The trim removed 5 bases at V and 4 bases at J, leaving 6 bases unmatched. The CDR3 spells CASSNRDRGQYEQYF. CDR3 coding DNA: TGTGCCAGCAGCAACCGGGACAGGGGGCAATACGAGCAGTACTTC.

This chain links TRBV3-1 (or the pseudogene TRBV3-2) with TRBJ1-4, with D perhaps matching TRBD1 (5 bases). V was cut by 3 bases and J by 1 base, with 6 bases left in between. CDR1 and CDR2 from the germline V gene are LGHDT and YNNKEL (reference sequence). There are 14 residues in the CDR3. In nucleotides, the CDR3 is TGTGCCAGCAGCCAGAGGGGAACTAATGAAAAACTGTTTTTT. Its protein is CASSQRGTNEKLFF.

This clone was seen a few times. This chain joins TRBV6-2 or TRBV6-3 and TRBJ2-1, with TRBD2 matching over 10 bases. Trimming at V came to 5 bases and at J to 6 bases, leaving 4 bases not matched to a gene. Germline V gene lookup returns CDR1 MNHEY and CDR2 SVGEGT. CDR3 length equals 14 residues. CDR3 in amino acids: CASSRGLASNEQFF. CDR3 DNA sequence: TGTGCCAGCAGTAGGGGACTAGCGTCCAATGAGCAGTTCTTC.

The V call is TRBV10-3, the J call TRBJ1-5; 9 bases are a match to TRBD1. The germline V gene encodes CDR1 ENHRY and CDR2 SYGVKD. The CDR3 runs to 15 residues. The trim removed 6 bases at V and 2 bases at J, leaving 5 bases unmatched. CDR3 in amino acids: CAISGDRVGNQPQHF. For the CDR3, the DNA is TGTGCCATCAGCGGGGACAGGGTTGGCAATCAGCCCCAGCATTTT.

The CDR3 DNA follows: TGTGCCAGCAGCCCGGACGGGGAAAGTGGAGCTTTCTTT. This encodes CASSPDGESGAFF. This rearrangement joins TRBV7-8 to TRBJ1-1; D is uncertain. V dropped 5 bases and J dropped 10 bases, with 17 bases sitting between them. CDR3 size: 13 residues. CDR1 is SGHVS, CDR2 FQNEAQ, per germline.

The rearrangement uses TRBV30 and TRBJ1-3; unclear D gene. Per the germline V gene, CDR1 is GTSNPN and CDR2 is SVGIG (reference sequence). The CDR3 has 12 amino acids. With 8 bases removed from V and 0 bases from J, the gap between germline ends came to 8 bases. CDR3 in DNA: TGTGCCCGAGGGAGCTCTGGAAACACCATATATTTT. Amino acid sequence: CARGSSGNTIYF. The variable domain in full, completed from reference TRBV30 and TRBJ1-3, reads SQTIHQWPATLVQPVGSPLSLECTVEGTSNPNLYWYRQAAGRGLQLLFYSVGIGQISSEVPQNLSASRPQDRQFILSSKKLLLSDSGFYLCARGSSGNTIYFGEGSWLTVV.

The V gene is TRBV20-1, the J gene TRBJ1-2; no clear D gene. Germline V gene sequence: CDR1 DFQATT, CDR2 SNEGSKA (reference sequence). This CDR3 is built from 11 residues. V lost 3 bases and J lost 6, with 8 bases in between. CDR3 sequence: CSARAGDGYTF. In DNA form, the CDR3 reads TGCAGTGCTAGGGCCGGGGATGGCTACACCTTC.

CDR3 nucleotides: TGTGCCAGCAGCCAATCTCCGCCCCGGGAGCAGTACTTC. Residues: CASSQSPPREQYF. The V gene is TRBV3-1 (or the pseudogene TRBV3-2), the J gene TRBJ2-7, with unresolved D. The CDR3 sequence is 13 residues long. Trimming cost V 2 bases and J 7 bases, with 12 bases left between them. Germline CDR1 is LGHDT and CDR2 is YNNKEL (reference sequence).

The chain carries TRBV19 and TRBJ2-1; tentatively, D is TRBD2 (6 bases). The CDR3 spans 13 residues. V was clipped by 7 bases and J by 7 bases, with 14 bases between them. From germline, CDR1 is LNHDA and CDR2 SQIVND (reference sequence). The CDR3 DNA sequence: TGTGCCAGTACCCCCGGGACTCTAAATGAGCAGTTCTTC. Protein: CASTPGTLNEQFF.

This clone was picked up one time. This chain links TRBV5-4 with TRBJ2-5; 8 bases agree with TRBD2. V lost 2 bases to trimming and J lost 5 bases; unmatched junction nucleotides: 8. The CDR3 has 15 residues. The V gene's germline CDR1 is SGHNT and CDR2 YYREEE (reference sequence). This CDR3 reads CASSFVSGGPETQYF. The CDR3, as DNA: TGTGCCAGCAGCTTCGTCTCGGGGGGGCCGGAGACCCAGTACTTC.

Only one count was recorded for this clone. This sequence joins TRBV5-4 and TRBJ2-1; TRBD2 matches at 11 bases. Per germline, CDR1 SGHNT and CDR2 YYREEE (reference sequence). The CDR3 has 14 residues. With 3 bases clipped from V and 6 bases from J, the junction kept 2 bases outside the gene matches. The CDR3 is CASSYSGGGNEQFF. In nucleotides, the CDR3 is TGTGCCAGCAGCTATAGCGGGGGGGGCAATGAGCAGTTCTTC.

This chain uses TRBV7-2 with TRBJ2-1; no reliable D call. Trimming removed 3 bases at V and 7 bases at J, with 4 bases between. The CDR3 totals 11 residues. Germline V lookup: CDR1 SGHTA, CDR2 FQGNSA. The CDR3 protein is CASSLKNEQFF. Written as DNA, the CDR3 is TGTGCCAGCAGCTTGAAAAATGAGCAGTTCTTC.